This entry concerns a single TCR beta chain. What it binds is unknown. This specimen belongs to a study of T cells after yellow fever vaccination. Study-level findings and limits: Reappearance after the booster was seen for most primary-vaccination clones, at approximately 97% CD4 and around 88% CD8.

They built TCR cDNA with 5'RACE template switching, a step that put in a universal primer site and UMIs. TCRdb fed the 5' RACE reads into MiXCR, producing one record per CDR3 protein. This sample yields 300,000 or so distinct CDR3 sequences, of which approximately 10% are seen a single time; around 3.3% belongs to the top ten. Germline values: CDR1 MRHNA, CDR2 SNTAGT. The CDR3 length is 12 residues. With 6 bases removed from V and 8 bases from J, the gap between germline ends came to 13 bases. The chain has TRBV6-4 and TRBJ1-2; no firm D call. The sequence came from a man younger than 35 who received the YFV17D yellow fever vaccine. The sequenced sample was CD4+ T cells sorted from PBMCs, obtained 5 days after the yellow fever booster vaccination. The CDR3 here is CASRPPRPGYTF. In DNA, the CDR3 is TGTGCCAGCAGACCACCTCGACCCGGCTACACCTTC.